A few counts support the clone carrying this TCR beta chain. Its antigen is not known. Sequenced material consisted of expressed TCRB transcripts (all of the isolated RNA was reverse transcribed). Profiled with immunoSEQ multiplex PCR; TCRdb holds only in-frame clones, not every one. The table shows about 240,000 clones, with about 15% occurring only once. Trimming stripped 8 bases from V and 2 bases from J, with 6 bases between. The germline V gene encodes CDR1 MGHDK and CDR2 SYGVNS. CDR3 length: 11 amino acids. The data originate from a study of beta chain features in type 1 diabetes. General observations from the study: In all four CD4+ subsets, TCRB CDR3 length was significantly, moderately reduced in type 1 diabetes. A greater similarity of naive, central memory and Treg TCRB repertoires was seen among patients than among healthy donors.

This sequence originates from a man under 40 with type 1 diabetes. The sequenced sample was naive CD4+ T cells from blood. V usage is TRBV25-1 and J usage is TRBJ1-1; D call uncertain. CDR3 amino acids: CASLSNTEAFF. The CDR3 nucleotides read TGTGCCAGCCTAAGTAACACTGAAGCTTTCTTT.